This TCR beta chain was captured in a study of blood T cell repertoires in COVID-19. Authors' methods: Quantification of nucleated cells was approximated via reference gene primer amplification. Method: immunoSEQ multiplex PCR; TCRdb's copy keeps in-frame clones and lacks some. V and J calls and clone size follow that table, whereas D and trimming were derived from the DNA. The data hold tens of thousands of clones, with about four fifths observed a single time. Trimming pared 6 bases from V and 6 bases from J, leaving 9 bases between. The CDR3 covers 12 residues. Germline CDR1 and CDR2: MDHEN and SYDVKM.

This sequence joins TRBV28 and TRBJ1-5; D is possibly TRBD1 (6 bases). The TCR originated in a man between 65 and 85 years old with acute or convalescent COVID-19. The sequenced material came from peripheral blood. CDR3 in amino acids: CASRNRVQPQHF. The CDR3 coding sequence is TGTGCCAGCAGAAACAGGGTTCAGCCCCAGCATTTT.